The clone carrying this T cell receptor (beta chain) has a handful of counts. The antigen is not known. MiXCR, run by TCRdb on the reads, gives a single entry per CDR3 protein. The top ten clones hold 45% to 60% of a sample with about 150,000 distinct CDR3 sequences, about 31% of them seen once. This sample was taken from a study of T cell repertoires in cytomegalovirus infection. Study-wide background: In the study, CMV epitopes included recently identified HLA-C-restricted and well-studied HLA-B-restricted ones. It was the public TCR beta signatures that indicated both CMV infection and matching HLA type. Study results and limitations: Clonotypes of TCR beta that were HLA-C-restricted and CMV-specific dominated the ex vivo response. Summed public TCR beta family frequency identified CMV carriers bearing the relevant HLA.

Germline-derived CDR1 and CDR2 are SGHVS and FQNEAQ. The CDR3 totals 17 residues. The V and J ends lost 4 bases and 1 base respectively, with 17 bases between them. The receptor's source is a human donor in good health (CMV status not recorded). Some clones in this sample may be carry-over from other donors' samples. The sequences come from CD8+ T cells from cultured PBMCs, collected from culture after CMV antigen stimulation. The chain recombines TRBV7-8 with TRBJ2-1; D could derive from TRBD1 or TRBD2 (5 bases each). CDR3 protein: CASSWGSGWGSYNEQFF. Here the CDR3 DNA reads TGTGCCAGCAGCTGGGGATCGGGGTGGGGGTCCTACAATGAGCAGTTCTTC. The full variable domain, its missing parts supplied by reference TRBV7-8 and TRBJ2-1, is GAGVSQSPRYKVAKRGQDVALRCDPISGHVSLFWYQQALGQGPEFLTYFQNEAQLDKSGLPSDRFFAERPEGSVSTLKIQRTQQEDSAVYLCASSWGSGWGSYNEQFFGPGTRLTVL.